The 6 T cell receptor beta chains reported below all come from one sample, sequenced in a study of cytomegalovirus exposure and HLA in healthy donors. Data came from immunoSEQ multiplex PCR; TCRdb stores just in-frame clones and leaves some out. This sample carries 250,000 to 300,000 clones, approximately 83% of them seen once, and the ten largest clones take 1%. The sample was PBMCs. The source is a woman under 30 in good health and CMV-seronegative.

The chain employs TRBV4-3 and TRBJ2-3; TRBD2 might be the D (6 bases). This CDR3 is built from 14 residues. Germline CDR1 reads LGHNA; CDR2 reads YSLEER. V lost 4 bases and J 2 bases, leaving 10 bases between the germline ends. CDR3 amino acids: CASSPGTPTDTQYF. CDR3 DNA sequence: TGCGCCAGCAGCCCCGGGACTCCCACAGATACGCAGTATTTT.

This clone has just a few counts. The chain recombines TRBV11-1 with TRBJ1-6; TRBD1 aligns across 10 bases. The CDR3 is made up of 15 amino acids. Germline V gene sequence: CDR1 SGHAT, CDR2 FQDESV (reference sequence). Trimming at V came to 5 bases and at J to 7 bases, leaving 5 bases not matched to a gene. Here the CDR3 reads CASSPKDRGNSPLHF. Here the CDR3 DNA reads TGTGCCAGCAGCCCGAAGGACAGGGGGAATTCACCCCTCCACTTT.

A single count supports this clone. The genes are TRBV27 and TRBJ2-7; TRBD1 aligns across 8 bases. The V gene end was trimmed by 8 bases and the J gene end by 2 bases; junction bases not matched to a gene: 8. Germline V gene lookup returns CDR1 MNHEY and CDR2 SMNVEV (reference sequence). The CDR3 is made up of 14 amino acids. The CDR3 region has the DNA TGTGCCAGCTTGCCCGGGACAGGACCCTACGAGCAGTACTTC. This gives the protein CASLPGTGPYEQYF.

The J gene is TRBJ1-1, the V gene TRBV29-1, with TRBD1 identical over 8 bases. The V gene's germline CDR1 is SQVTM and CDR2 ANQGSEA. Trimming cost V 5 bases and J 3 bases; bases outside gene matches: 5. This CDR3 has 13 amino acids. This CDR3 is CSVRTDRDTEAFF. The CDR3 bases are TGCAGCGTTAGAACGGACAGGGACACTGAAGCTTTCTTT.

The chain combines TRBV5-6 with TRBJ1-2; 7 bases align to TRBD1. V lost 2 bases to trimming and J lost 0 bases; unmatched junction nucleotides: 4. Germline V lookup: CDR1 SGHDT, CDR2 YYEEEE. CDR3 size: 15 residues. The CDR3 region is CASSLEGATNYGYTF. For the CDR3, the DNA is TGTGCCAGCAGCTTAGAGGGGGCCACTAACTATGGCTACACCTTC.

CDR3 loop: CASSQGQRYNSPLHF. The CDR3, as DNA: TGCGCCAGCAGCCAAGGTCAGCGCTATAATTCACCCCTCCACTTT. The rearrangement links TRBV4-1 to TRBJ1-6; unclear D gene. The length of the CDR3 is 15 residues. CDR1 MGHRA and CDR2 YSYEKL come from the germline V gene. Trimming left V 1 base short and J 3 bases short, with 7 bases between.